This T cell receptor (beta chain) stems from a study of PD-1 blockade in classical Hodgkin lymphoma. Study results and caveats: TCR diversity rose significantly by C4D1 in CD4+ but not CD8+ cells.

The protocol was immunoSEQ multiplex PCR, while the TCRdb copy is restricted to in-frame clones and leaves out a portion. The table records around 66,000 clones, about 64% of them present only once. Every patient experienced relapse after autologous stem cell transplantation, and brentuximab vedotin exposure varied. The V gene's germline CDR1 is MDHEN and CDR2 SYDVKM. The CDR3 sequence is 13 residues long. The ends were cut back, 0 bases at V and 4 bases at J, with 6 bases in the middle. For this clone: What it binds is unknown.

Sequencing was performed on peripheral blood mononuclear cells (PBMCs), taken before the second cycle of nivolumab. The chain joins TRBV28 to TRBJ2-5; D possibly corresponds to TRBD1 (5 bases). The receptor comes from a human donor with classical Hodgkin lymphoma. The CDR3 sequence: CASSLWQGETQYF. DNA for the CDR3: TGTGCCAGCAGTTTATGGCAGGGAGAGACCCAGTACTTC.